Following are 4 T cell receptor beta chains from one sample sequenced in a study of shared clonotypes between healthy human individuals. Measured with immunoSEQ multiplex PCR; TCRdb has only the in-frame clones, and not every one. The sample carries millions of clones, around nine tenths recorded once. Sequenced sample: naive CD4+ T cells sorted from blood. The subset is: CD45RA+ positively selected. The receptor set was obtained from a man between 18 and 35 years old in good health.

The rearrangement uses TRBV6-1 and TRBJ1-5; D is uncertain. Trimming pared 6 bases from V and 0 bases from J, leaving 12 bases between. CDR3 length: 15 amino acids. Germline CDR1 and CDR2: MNHNS and SASEGT. The CDR3 here is CASRMAGSSNQPQHF. The CDR3 DNA reads TGTGCCAGCAGAATGGCGGGGTCTAGCAATCAGCCCCAGCATTTT.

For the CDR3, the DNA is TGTGCCAGCAGCCCCCGGGTGAGGGTATACTTTGATGAGCAGTTCTTC. Its translation is CASSPRVRVYFDEQFF. This rearrangement joins TRBV7-2 to TRBJ2-1, with D possibly matching TRBD2 (5 bases). Germline V gene sequence: CDR1 SGHTA, CDR2 FQGNSA. This CDR3 contains 16 residues. The germline V and J ends were trimmed by 5 bases and 8 bases, with 22 bases remaining between them.

The rearrangement uses TRBV6-1 and TRBJ1-5, with D perhaps TRBD1 (5 bases). Trimming removed 10 bases from V and 2 bases from J, with 12 bases in between. Germline CDR1 reads MNHNS; CDR2 reads SASEGT. CDR3 length equals 13 residues. The CDR3 is CATRQIRNQPQHF. The CDR3 DNA is TGTGCCACACGACAGATCCGCAATCAGCCCCAGCATTTT.

Concerning this clone itself: This sample includes further DNA sequences coding for the same CDR3. The chain links TRBV7-2 to TRBJ1-2, with 9 bases lining up with TRBD1. Germline CDR1 reads SGHTA; CDR2 reads FQGNSA. The junction had 5 bases not matched to a gene; V was cut back by 4 bases and J by 8 bases. This CDR3 has 13 residues. As DNA, the CDR3 is TGTGCCAGCAGCTCTACAGGGGGCCGAGGCTACACCTTC. It encodes CASSSTGGRGYTF.